This TCR beta chain was recorded in a study of shared clonotypes between healthy human individuals. The assay was immunoSEQ multiplex PCR, and TCRdb's table has in-frame clones only and misses some. The sample has over a million clones, about 75% seen once. Of note for this clone: Other DNA variants within this sample encode the same CDR3.

In germline, CDR1 is KGHSH, CDR2 LQKENI. Trimming pared 3 bases from V and 5 bases from J, leaving 8 bases between. This CDR3 is built from 12 residues. Source material: memory CD4+ T cells sorted from blood. Subset reported: CD45RA-negative fraction. V is TRBV18 and J is TRBJ2-7, with TRBD2 as a possible D gene (6 bases). The clonotype comes from a man in his late teens or twenties in good health. CDR3 region: CASSPGGHEQYF. In DNA form, the CDR3 reads TGTGCCAGCTCACCGGGAGGCCACGAGCAGTACTTC.